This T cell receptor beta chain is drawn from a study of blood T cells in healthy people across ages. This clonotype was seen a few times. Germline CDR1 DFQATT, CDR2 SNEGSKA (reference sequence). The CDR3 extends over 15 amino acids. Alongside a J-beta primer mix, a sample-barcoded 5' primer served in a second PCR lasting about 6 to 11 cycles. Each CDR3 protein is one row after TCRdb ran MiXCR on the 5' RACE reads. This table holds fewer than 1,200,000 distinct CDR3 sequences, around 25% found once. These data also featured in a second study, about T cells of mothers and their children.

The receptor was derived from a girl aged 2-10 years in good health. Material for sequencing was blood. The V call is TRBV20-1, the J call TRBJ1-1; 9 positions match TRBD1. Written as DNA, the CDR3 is TGCAGAAATGCGGGGACAGGGTACCCGAACACTGAAGCTTTCTTT. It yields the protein CRNAGTGYPNTEAFF.